These T cell receptor beta chains were read from a single sample in a study of OX40 agonist ivuxolimab in advanced cancers. Produced via immunoSEQ multiplex PCR; TCRdb's table is partial and in-frame only. This sample has about 64,000 clones, with 80% to 90% found just once. Sequencing was performed on CD4+ or CD8+ T cells sorted from blood, taken in a trial of the OX40 agonist ivuxolimab. The origin of the receptors is an adult with an advanced solid tumor such as melanoma, head and neck, liver or kidney cancer. The CDR3 runs from the conserved cysteine through the conserved F or W. A D gene is named only where the DNA matches it firmly. A clone size is listed for some rows: how often the clone was seen (once, few, many), or a class if it is expanded.

v_gene	d_gene	abundance	j_gene	CDR3nt	CDR3aa
TRBV18	NA	NA	TRBJ2-2	TGTGCCAGCTCACCACTCGAGGGTTTTCCCGGGGAGCTGTTTTTT	CASSPLEGFPGELFF
TRBV5-1	TRBD2	NA	TRBJ2-1	TGCGCCAGCAGCTTGGAGGGAGGGCCTTTTGGTGAGCAGTTCTTC	CASSLEGGPFGEQFF
TRBV28	NA	NA	TRBJ2-1	TGTGCCAGCAGGGAAAGCGAGTACAATGAGCAGTTCTTC	CASRESEYNEQFF
TRBV2	NA	few	TRBJ2-1	TGTGCCAGCAGTGAATTTCAGTTGCAGTTCTTC	CASSEFQLQFF
TRBV4-1	TRBD2	NA	TRBJ2-1	TGCGCCAGCAGCCAGCCGACTAGCGGGAGGGCCGTTATGCATGAGCAGTTCTTC	CASSQPTSGRAVMHEQFF
TRBV2	NA	NA	TRBJ2-1	TGTGCCAGCAGCGTCGGGACGGGAAGCTGGAATGAGCAGTTCTTC	CASSVGTGSWNEQFF
TRBV6-1	TRBD1	NA	TRBJ1-5	TGTGCCAGCAGTGACGGAGACAGGGGGCTTTGGGGTCAGCCCCAGCATTTT	CASSDGDRGLWGQPQHF
TRBV9	TRBD2	NA	TRBJ2-3	TGTGCCAGCAGCCTCAGCGGGGGCCGGCCAGCAGATACGCAGTATTTT	CASSLSGGRPADTQYF
TRBV15	TRBD2	NA	TRBJ2-1	TGTGCCACCAGCAGACGCAGCGGGAGCTCCTACAATGAGCAGTTCTTC	CATSRRSGSSYNEQFF
TRBV7-2	TRBD1	NA	TRBJ2-3	TGTGCCAGCACCGAGACAGGGGGCACAGATACGCAGTATTTT	CASTETGGTDTQYF
TRBV19	NA	NA	TRBJ2-7	TGTGCCAGTAGTAGTACAGAGAAGAGCTCCTACGAGCAGTACTTC	CASSSTEKSSYEQYF
TRBV30	NA	NA	TRBJ1-5	TGTGCCTGGAGTAAAGGAAGCAATCAGCCCCAGCATTTT	CAWSKGSNQPQHF
TRBV6-6	TRBD2	NA	TRBJ2-1	TGTGCCAGCAGCAACCTAGCGGGAGGGAAAAATGAGCAGTTCTTC	CASSNLAGGKNEQFF
TRBV11-2	TRBD2	NA	TRBJ2-5	TGTGCCAGCAGCTTAGAGGCGGGAGGTCGGGAGCAGTACTTC	CASSLEAGGREQYF
TRBV5-1	TRBD1	many	TRBJ2-5	TGCGCCAGCAGCTCCGGACAGGGGGAAGGAGAGACCCAGTACTTC	CASSSGQGEGETQYF